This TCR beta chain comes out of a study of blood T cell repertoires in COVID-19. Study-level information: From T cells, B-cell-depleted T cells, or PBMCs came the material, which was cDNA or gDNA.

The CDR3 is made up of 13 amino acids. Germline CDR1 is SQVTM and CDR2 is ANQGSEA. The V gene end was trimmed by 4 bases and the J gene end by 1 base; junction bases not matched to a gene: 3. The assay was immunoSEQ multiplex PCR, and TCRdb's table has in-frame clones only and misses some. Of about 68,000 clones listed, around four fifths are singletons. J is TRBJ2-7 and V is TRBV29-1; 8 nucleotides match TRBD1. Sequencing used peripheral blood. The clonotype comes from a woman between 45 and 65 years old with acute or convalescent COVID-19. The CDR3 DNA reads TGCAGCGTTGGACAGGGGAGGTCCTACGAGCAGTACTTC. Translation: CSVGQGRSYEQYF.